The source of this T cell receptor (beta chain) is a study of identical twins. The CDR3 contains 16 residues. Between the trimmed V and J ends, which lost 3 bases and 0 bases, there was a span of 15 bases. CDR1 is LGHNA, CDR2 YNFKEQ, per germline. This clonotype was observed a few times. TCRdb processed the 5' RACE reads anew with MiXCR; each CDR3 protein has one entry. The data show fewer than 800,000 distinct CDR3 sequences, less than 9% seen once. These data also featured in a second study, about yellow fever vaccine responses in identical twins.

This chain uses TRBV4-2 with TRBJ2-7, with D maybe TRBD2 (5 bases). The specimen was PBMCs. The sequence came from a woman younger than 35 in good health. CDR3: CASSHAGQESSYEQYF. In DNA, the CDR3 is TGTGCCAGCAGCCATGCGGGCCAGGAGAGCTCCTACGAGCAGTACTTC.